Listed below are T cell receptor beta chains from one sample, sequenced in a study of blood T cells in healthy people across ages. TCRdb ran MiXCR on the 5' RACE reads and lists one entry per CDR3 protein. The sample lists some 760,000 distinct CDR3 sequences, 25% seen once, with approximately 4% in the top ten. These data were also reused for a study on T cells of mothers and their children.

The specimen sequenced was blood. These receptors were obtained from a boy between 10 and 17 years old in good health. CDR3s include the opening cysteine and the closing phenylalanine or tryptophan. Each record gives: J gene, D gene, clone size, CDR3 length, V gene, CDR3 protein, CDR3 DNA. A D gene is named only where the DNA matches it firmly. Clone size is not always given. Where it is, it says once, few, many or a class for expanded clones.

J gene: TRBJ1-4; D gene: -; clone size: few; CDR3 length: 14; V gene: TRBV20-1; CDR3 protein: CSARSGNQGEKLFF; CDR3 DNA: TGCAGTGCTAGAAGCGGGAACCAGGGGGAAAAACTGTTTTTT
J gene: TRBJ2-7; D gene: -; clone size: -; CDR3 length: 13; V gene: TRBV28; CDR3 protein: CATQSDGSYEQYF; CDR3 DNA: TGTGCCACACAAAGTGACGGCTCCTACGAGCAGTACTTC
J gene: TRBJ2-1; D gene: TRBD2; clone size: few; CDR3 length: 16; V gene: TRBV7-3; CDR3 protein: CASSLGPGREGNEQFF; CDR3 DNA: TGTGCCAGCAGCTTAGGCCCTGGGCGGGAGGGCAATGAGCAGTTCTTC
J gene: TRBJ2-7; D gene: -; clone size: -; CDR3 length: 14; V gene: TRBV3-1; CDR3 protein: CASSQGLRAYEQYF; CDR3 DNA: TGTGCCAGCAGCCAAGGTTTGCGAGCCTACGAGCAGTACTTC
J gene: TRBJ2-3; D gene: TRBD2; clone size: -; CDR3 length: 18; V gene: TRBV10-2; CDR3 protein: CASSEGTSGRYPTDTQYF; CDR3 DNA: TGCGCCAGCAGTGAGGGGACTAGCGGGAGGTATCCCACAGATACGCAGTATTTT
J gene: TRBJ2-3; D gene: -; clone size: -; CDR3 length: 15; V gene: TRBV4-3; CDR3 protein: CASSQDLRATDTQYF; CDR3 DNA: TGCGCCAGCAGCCAAGATCTCAGGGCGACAGATACGCAGTATTTT
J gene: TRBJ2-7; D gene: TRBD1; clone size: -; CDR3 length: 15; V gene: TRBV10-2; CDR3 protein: CASRGGTGVGYEQYF; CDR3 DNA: TGCGCCAGCCGTGGGGGGACAGGGGTAGGCTACGAGCAGTACTTC
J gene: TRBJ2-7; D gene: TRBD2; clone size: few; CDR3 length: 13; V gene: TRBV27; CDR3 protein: CASSLSGTTEQYF; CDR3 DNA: TGTGCCAGCAGTTTGTCCGGGACTACCGAGCAGTACTTC
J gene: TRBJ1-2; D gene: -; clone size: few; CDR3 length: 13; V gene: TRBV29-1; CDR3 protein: CSVTLDSSYGYTF; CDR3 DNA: TGCAGCGTTACCCTCGACAGCTCCTATGGCTACACCTTC
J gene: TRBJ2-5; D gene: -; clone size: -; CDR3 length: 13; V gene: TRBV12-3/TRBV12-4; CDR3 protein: CASSPRDIETQYF; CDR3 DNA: TGTGCCAGCAGTCCCCGGGACATTGAGACCCAGTACTTC